These T cell receptor beta chains were read from a single sample in a study of regulatory T cells in long-lasting Graves disease. TCRdb processed the multiplex PCR reads anew with MiXCR; each CDR3 protein has one entry. The table has hundreds of thousands of distinct CDR3 sequences, about a fifth seen once; the top ten hold approximately 7.8%. Here the sequenced sample was peripheral blood mononuclear cells (PBMCs), taken when the disease was refractory, from a patient treated with antithyroid drugs. The receptors stem from a female donor with Graves disease. Both conserved end residues are part of each CDR3. Fields, in order: clone size, V gene, J gene, CDR3 protein. A clone size is listed for some rows: how often the clone was seen (once, few, many), or a class if it is expanded.

many	TRBV2	TRBJ2-5	CASSDPSGTTIVQETQYF
few	TRBV19	TRBJ2-6	CASIPEVLSGANVLTF
-	TRBV9	TRBJ2-2	CASSGGALNTGELFF
few	TRBV5-1	TRBJ1-2	CASSLVRAAYGYTF
-	TRBV29-1	TRBJ1-1	CSARQGAQAEAFF
-	TRBV7-9	TRBJ2-3	CASSWGGDTQYF
-	TRBV19	TRBJ2-7	CASSIGPGRADEQYF
few	TRBV24-1	TRBJ2-6	CATSEASSGANVLTF
-	TRBV7-9	TRBJ2-1	CASSLTKPYNEQFF
-	TRBV24-1	TRBJ1-5	CATSSPVGPQHF
-	TRBV30	TRBJ1-2	CAWRDLRYGYTF
many	TRBV7-3	TRBJ2-7	CASSLGVGPYEQYF
-	TRBV18	TRBJ1-5	CASSQGRGQPQHF
many	TRBV5-1	TRBJ2-7	CASSSWTSGVEQYF
-	TRBV30	TRBJ1-1	CAWSVQLDTEAFF
-	TRBV7-9	TRBJ1-5	CASSHSRDRNWGQPQHF
many	TRBV5-1	TRBJ1-2	CASSLERTIDYGYTF
many	TRBV30	TRBJ2-7	CAWSRGRDTYEQYF
many	TRBV5-1	TRBJ1-1	CASKKTAGFLNTEAFF
few	TRBV18	TRBJ2-2	CASSDLGQAAGELFF
few	TRBV10-3	TRBJ1-1	CAISESIRGLIGTEAFF
few	TRBV2	TRBJ1-1	CASNYGGGTEAFF
many	TRBV29-1	TRBJ1-1	CSVDQGGLTTNTEAFF
few	TRBV6-2/TRBV6-3	TRBJ2-7	CASSSRTSGQIYEQYF
few	TRBV27	TRBJ2-3	CASSPGLTDTQYF
-	TRBV7-2	TRBJ2-5	CASSLVPGGETQYF
many	TRBV12-3/TRBV12-4	TRBJ2-5	CASRGPLQETQYF
-	TRBV5-1	TRBJ2-7	CATAVARNYEQYF
few	TRBV12-3/TRBV12-4	TRBJ2-2	CASFSAVPTGELFF
few	TRBV19	TRBJ2-5	CASSIGGAGAETQYF
few	TRBV19	TRBJ2-7	CASSMLSLAGTYEQYF
few	TRBV27	TRBJ2-5	CASSSWSGIGQETQYF
many	TRBV2	TRBJ1-2	CASHRGHTFGYTF
-	TRBV5-4	TRBJ2-7	CASSQGRFYEQYF
-	TRBV11-2	-	CASSLQGAQGETQYF
few	TRBV18	TRBJ1-1	CASSPFPYRAVNTEAFF
-	TRBV7-9	TRBJ2-5	CASSLVIGRKSETQYF
-	TRBV20-1	TRBJ1-1	CSARKPELGWDVGTEAFF
many	TRBV7-3	TRBJ2-5	CASSPTGPQETQYF
-	TRBV27	TRBJ1-1	CASSTPGTGSEAFF
many	TRBV28	TRBJ2-7	CASRPSSGSSGEQYF
-	TRBV9	TRBJ1-2	CASSHSGFSGYTF
many	TRBV11-2	TRBJ2-5	CASSPGIAETQETQYF
many	TRBV12-3/TRBV12-4	TRBJ1-1	CASSPGPTEAFF
many	TRBV6-1	TRBJ1-5	CASSEDRGRQPQHF
few	TRBV3-1	TRBJ1-4	CASSQEFGFPNEKLFF
many	TRBV28	TRBJ1-2	CASSLTRGGGYTF
few	TRBV19	TRBJ1-2	CASSPFGPNEAGYTF
few	TRBV19	TRBJ2-5	CASSLRYRTREETQYF
many	TRBV7-8	TRBJ2-2	CASSHSGGSTGELFF